A single T cell receptor beta chain is shown here with its context. V trimming: 2 bases; J trimming: 5 bases; junction bases outside the gene matches: 7. The germline V gene encodes CDR1 SEHNR and CDR2 FQNEAQ (reference sequence). There are 16 residues in the CDR3. This sample was taken from a study of CD8 T cells in Susac syndrome. A quantity of about 0.5 to 1 ug RNA underwent reverse transcription using random hexamers. It was immunoSEQ multiplex PCR that amplified TCR beta CDR3 across 54 Vbeta and 13 Jbeta. TCRdb fed the immunoSEQ multiplex PCR reads into MiXCR, producing one record per CDR3 protein. The sample contains approximately 110,000 distinct CDR3 sequences, 85% to 95% of which appear only once. Bulk CD8+ and CD4+ cells came from magnetic negative isolation; CD8+ TEMRA by FACS.

The sequence came from a human donor with multiple sclerosis. This rearrangement joins TRBV7-9 to TRBJ2-5; 11 nucleotides match TRBD1. Sequenced: CD8+ T cells from PBMCs. CDR3 bases: TGTGCCAGCAGCTTAATCTGGACAGGGGGCGAGGAGACCCAGTACTTC. Protein sequence: CASSLIWTGGEETQYF.